This T cell receptor (beta chain) comes out of a study of blood T cell repertoires in COVID-19. Study-level information: COVID-19 samples collected from the United States, Italy and Spain covered acute and convalescent phases. T cells, B-cell-depleted T cells, or PBMCs provided the cDNA or gDNA that served as material.

In the original processing: Using reference gene primer amplification, nucleated cell counts were estimated. The table came from immunoSEQ multiplex PCR; TCRdb's copy has only in-frame clones and leaves some out. V and J calls and clone size follow that table, whereas D and trimming were derived from the DNA. The sample consists of fewer than 80,000 clones, approximately 87% of them appearing once. Trimming pared 3 bases from V and 5 bases from J, leaving 16 bases between. The CDR3 contains 15 residues. Looked up from germline, CDR1 is KGHSH and CDR2 is LQKENI. The sample comprised peripheral blood. The J gene is TRBJ1-2, the V gene TRBV18; weak D call: TRBD1 (5 bases). This receptor was identified in a human donor in a cohort sampled during active COVID-19. The CDR3 DNA follows: TGTGCCAGCTCACCTCAGCGGTCGGGGGATTATGGCTACACCTTC. It codes for CASSPQRSGDYGYTF.